The rows below give T cell receptor beta chains drawn from one sample of a study of OX40 agonist ivuxolimab in advanced cancers. Using immunoSEQ multiplex PCR, the repertoire was profiled, and TCRdb retains in-frame clones only, with some absent. The repertoire includes about 110,000 clones, approximately 90% of them detected once, and about 0.5% sits in the top ten. Material: CD4+ or CD8+ T cells sorted from blood, obtained in a trial of the OX40 agonist ivuxolimab. The receptor source for this set is an adult with an advanced solid tumor such as melanoma, head and neck, liver or kidney cancer. Each CDR3 is given with its conserved first and last residue. A D gene is named only where the DNA matches it firmly. Only some rows state a clone size, as once, few, many or a class for expanded clones.

>-|TRBJ2-6|-|TRBV18|16
CASSPQGLVGANVLTF
TGTGCCAGCTCACCACAGGGGCTGGTTGGGGCCAACGTCCTGACTTTC
>-|TRBJ1-1|-|TRBV5-5|13
CASSLLQGPEAFF
TGTGCCAGCAGCTTGCTCCAGGGCCCTGAAGCTTTCTTT
>once|TRBJ2-1|TRBD1|TRBV5-6|15
CASSNGQGGFNEQFF
TGTGCCAGCAGCAACGGACAGGGTGGTTTCAATGAGCAGTTCTTC
>-|TRBJ1-2|-|TRBV7-2|15
CASSLEGGANYGYTF
TGTGCCAGCAGCTTAGAGGGGGGCGCTAACTATGGCTACACCTTC
>-|TRBJ1-4|-|TRBV7-2|14
CASTPGGPNEKLFF
TGTGCCAGCACCCCGGGCGGACCTAATGAAAAACTGTTTTTT
>-|TRBJ2-3|TRBD2|TRBV11-2|13
CASSGVSGYTQYF
TGTGCCAGCAGCGGGGTTAGCGGGTATACGCAGTATTTT
>-|TRBJ2-3|-|TRBV6-5|14
CASSLTASTDTQYF
TGTGCCAGCAGTTTGACTGCTAGCACAGATACGCAGTATTTT
>-|TRBJ1-5|TRBD1|TRBV6-5|14
CASSYAGGHQPQHF
TGTGCCAGCAGTTACGCAGGGGGACATCAGCCCCAGCATTTT
>-|TRBJ2-5|TRBD2|TRBV2|14
CASNRAGGAETQYF
TGTGCCAGCAACCGAGCGGGGGGAGCAGAGACCCAGTACTTC
>-|TRBJ1-2|TRBD1|TRBV7-9|14
CASSPQTGGYGYTF
TGTGCCAGCAGCCCTCAGACAGGGGGCTATGGCTACACCTTC
>-|TRBJ2-7|-|TRBV6-1|15
CASSLQASLGYEQYF
TGTGCCAGCAGTCTACAGGCTTCCCTGGGCTACGAGCAGTACTTC
>few|TRBJ1-5|-|TRBV18|15
CASSPAGGADQPQHF
TGTGCCAGCTCACCAGCGGGGGGCGCGGATCAGCCCCAGCATTTT
>-|TRBJ1-2|-|TRBV5-6|13
CASSFPSNHGYTF
TGTGCCAGCAGCTTTCCCAGTAATCATGGCTACACCTTC
>-|TRBJ2-5|-|TRBV21-1|14
CASSKASGLETQYF
TGTGCCAGCAGCAAAGCATCGGGGTTGGAGACCCAGTACTTC
>-|TRBJ1-1|TRBD1|TRBV6-5|14
CASRGRQGATEAFF
TGTGCCAGCCGGGGGCGACAGGGCGCCACTGAAGCTTTCTTT
>few|TRBJ1-5|-|TRBV30|14
CAWSVLGGNQPQHF
TGTGCCTGGAGTGTATTGGGGGGCAATCAGCCCCAGCATTTT
>-|TRBJ1-2|-|TRBV18|17
CASSPSEGGIANYGYTF
TGTGCCAGCTCACCTTCTGAAGGGGGAATAGCTAACTATGGCTACACCTTC
>-|TRBJ1-1|-|TRBV7-2|15
CASSPGAVGATEAFF
TGTGCCAGCAGCCCCGGAGCAGTGGGGGCCACTGAAGCTTTCTTT
>-|TRBJ1-2|-|TRBV7-2|14
CASSLVRSPYGYTF
TGTGCCAGCAGCTTAGTCCGCAGCCCCTATGGCTACACCTTC
>-|TRBJ2-4|-|TRBV6-1|11
CASSPRDIQYF
TGTGCCAGCAGTCCTCGAGACATTCAGTACTTC
>-|TRBJ2-7|-|TRBV7-2|12
CASSPLFYEQYF
TGTGCCAGCAGCCCTCTGTTTTACGAGCAGTACTTC
>-|TRBJ1-6|-|TRBV6-5|16
CASSYSNQGRDSPLHF
TGTGCCAGCAGTTACTCGAATCAAGGGAGGGATTCACCCCTCCACTTT
>-|TRBJ2-5|TRBD2|TRBV7-3|15
CASSLNLAGVETQYF
TGTGCCAGCAGCTTAAATCTAGCGGGGGTGGAGACCCAGTACTTC
>-|TRBJ2-7|-|TRBV19|13
CASSIDRSGKQYF
TGTGCCAGTAGTATAGATCGGAGTGGAAAGCAGTACTTC
>-|TRBJ2-5|-|TRBV6-5|11
CASSEPWAQYF
TGTGCCAGCAGTGAACCCTGGGCCCAGTACTTC
>-|TRBJ2-2|-|TRBV2|13
CASREGPTGELFF
TGTGCCAGCAGGGAGGGCCCCACCGGGGAGCTGTTTTTT
>-|TRBJ1-1|-|TRBV15|13
CATSRDRHSEAFF
TGTGCCACCAGCAGAGATCGGCACAGCGAAGCTTTCTTT
>-|TRBJ1-3|-|TRBV30|12
CARTESGNTIYF
TGTGCCCGAACAGAATCTGGAAACACCATATATTTT
>-|TRBJ2-7|-|TRBV11-2|13
CASSFVLGHEQYF
TGTGCCAGCAGCTTCGTACTAGGCCACGAGCAGTACTTC
>-|TRBJ1-5|-|TRBV6-1|13
CASSEDRDQPQHF
TGTGCCAGCAGTGAAGACAGGGATCAGCCCCAGCATTTT
>once|TRBJ1-3|-|TRBV9|16
CASSSTRGYFGNTIYF
TGCGCCAGCAGCTCCACCAGGGGTTACTTTGGAAACACCATATATTTT
>-|TRBJ1-2|-|TRBV7-6|14
CASSFFRGAEGYTF
TGTGCCAGCAGCTTTTTCAGGGGCGCGGAGGGCTACACCTTC
>-|TRBJ2-7|-|TRBV6-5|15
CASSYSVQGSYEQYF
TGTGCCAGCAGTTACTCTGTACAGGGAAGCTACGAGCAGTACTTC
>-|TRBJ2-7|-|TRBV18|13
CASSGGETSEQYF
TGTGCCAGCTCAGGCGGGGAAACTAGCGAGCAGTACTTC
>-|TRBJ2-3|-|TRBV4-1|15
CASSQGELDVRTQYF
TGCGCCAGCAGCCAAGGGGAACTAGATGTGCGTACGCAGTATTTT
>-|TRBJ2-5|TRBD2|TRBV7-2|14
CASSFQGGKETQYF
TGTGCCAGCAGCTTCCAGGGAGGGAAAGAGACCCAGTACTTC
>-|TRBJ1-5|-|TRBV7-9|15
CASSARTGTNQPQHF
TGTGCCAGCAGCGCGAGAACAGGGACCAATCAGCCCCAGCATTTT
>-|TRBJ1-6|TRBD1|TRBV7-2|14
CASSSQGPGSPLHF
TGTGCCAGCAGCTCACAGGGGCCGGGTTCACCCCTCCACTTT
>-|TRBJ2-3|TRBD1|TRBV5-6|15
CASSPPGTGQNTQYF
TGTGCCAGCAGCCCCCCCGGGACAGGGCAAAATACGCAGTATTTT
>-|TRBJ1-1|TRBD1|TRBV5-6|15
CASSLQGQPNTEAFF
TGTGCCAGCAGCTTGCAGGGACAGCCGAACACTGAAGCTTTCTTT
>-|TRBJ1-6|-|TRBV5-1|15
CASSLEGQGNSPLHF
TGCGCCAGCAGCTTGGAGGGTCAGGGTAATTCACCCCTCCACTTT
>-|TRBJ1-1|-|TRBV18|17
CASSPPRRGSVNTEAFF
TGTGCCAGCTCACCACCGAGAAGGGGGTCGGTGAACACTGAAGCTTTCTTT
>-|TRBJ2-1|-|TRBV29-1|14
CSVDGGQGTNEQFF
TGCAGCGTTGATGGGGGGCAGGGTACGAATGAGCAGTTCTTC
>-|TRBJ2-7|TRBD1|TRBV25-1|15
CASSDSGTGKYEQYF
TGTGCCAGCAGTGATTCTGGGACAGGGAAGTACGAGCAGTACTTC
>once|TRBJ2-1|TRBD2|TRBV9|16
CASSVTTSGGAREQFF
TGTGCCAGCAGCGTAACGACTAGCGGGGGGGCAAGAGAGCAGTTCTTC
>-|TRBJ2-5|TRBD2|TRBV29-1|13
CSVTSGVMETQYF
TGCAGCGTGACTAGCGGGGTGATGGAGACCCAGTACTTC
>-|TRBJ2-3|TRBD2|TRBV18|19
CASSPPGTSGGTSTDTQYF
TGTGCCAGCTCACCACCGGGGACTAGCGGGGGGACTAGCACAGATACGCAGTATTTT